The clone carrying this T cell receptor beta chain has only a few counts. What it binds is unknown. The assay was immunoSEQ multiplex PCR, and TCRdb's table has in-frame clones only and misses some. This sample has about 1,700 clones; around 70% occur once, and the top ten carry around 10%. V was cut by 5 bases and J by 4 bases, with 14 bases left in between. The CDR3 extends over 14 amino acids. Germline V gene data show CDR1 as MDHEN and CDR2 as SYDVKM. This specimen belongs to a study of coeliac disease. The overall study: The study queried TRBV7-2 bias without high-resolution HLA data.

General observations from the study: Cross-contamination between intraepithelial and lamina propria cells was possible.

The receptor was derived from a human donor without celiac disease. The rearrangement uses TRBV28 and TRBJ1-2; weak D call: TRBD1 (5 bases). The sequencing input was lymphocytes from the gut lamina propria. CDR3 sequence reads: CASSDQGLGYGYTF. The CDR3 bases are TGTGCCAGCAGTGACCAGGGCCTGGGCTATGGCTACACCTTC.